Listed below are T cell receptor beta chains from one sample, sequenced in a study of blood T cell repertoires in COVID-19. Measured with immunoSEQ multiplex PCR; TCRdb has only the in-frame clones, and not every one. The sample gives 120,000 to 150,000 clones, about four fifths of which show up once; roughly 1.6% is in the top ten. Source material: peripheral blood. These receptor sequences come from a human donor in a cohort sampled during active COVID-19. The CDR3 runs from the conserved cysteine through the conserved F or W. A D gene is named only where the DNA matches it firmly. Clone size appears in some rows only: once, few, many, or a class for an expanded clone.

>NA|TRBV5-1|TRBJ2-1|NA
TGCGCCAGCAGCTCCAGTCAGGGGAATGAGCAGTTCTTC
CASSSSQGNEQFF
>NA|TRBV19|TRBJ2-7|NA
TGTGCCAGTAGTAGACAGGAAGCCTACGAGCAGTACTTC
CASSRQEAYEQYF
>NA|TRBV2|TRBJ2-7|TRBD2
TGTGCCAGCAGTGGGGGCAGCGGGAGGTCTCCGTACTTC
CASSGGSGRSPYF
>NA|TRBV6-5|TRBJ2-5|NA
TGTGCCAGCAGGGGGGCCCAAGAGACCCAGTACTTC
CASRGAQETQYF
>NA|TRBV28|TRBJ1-3|NA
TGTGCCAGCATCACGGGGGGGGCTGGAAACACCATATATTTT
CASITGGAGNTIYF
>few|TRBV4-1|TRBJ2-2|NA
TGCGCCAGCAGCCGGGGAGGGAACACCGGGGAGCTGTTTTTT
CASSRGGNTGELFF
>NA|TRBV7-3|TRBJ2-3|TRBD1
TGTGCCAGCAGCTTAACCCGGGACAGCCCTAGCACAGATACGCAGTATTTT
CASSLTRDSPSTDTQYF
>NA|TRBV28|TRBJ2-7|TRBD2
TGTGCCAGCAGAATAGCGGGGTACTCCTACGAGCAGTACTTC
CASRIAGYSYEQYF
>few|TRBV10-1|TRBJ1-3|NA
TGCGCCAGCACCCAGAAGGGGTTTGGAAACACCATATATTTT
CASTQKGFGNTIYF
>NA|TRBV6-5|TRBJ2-3|NA
TGTGCCAGCAGGCCAGGGATGTTTGCGGATACGCAGTATTTT
CASRPGMFADTQYF
>NA|TRBV9|TRBJ2-3|TRBD2
TGTGCCAGCAGCTCGATTATAGCGGGAGGCACAGATACGCAGTATTTT
CASSSIIAGGTDTQYF
>NA|TRBV5-4|TRBJ2-3|NA
TGTGCCAGCAGCTTGATAAATTCCCGGGATACGCAGTATTTT
CASSLINSRDTQYF
>NA|TRBV28|TRBJ1-6|NA
TGTGCCAGCAGTGCCACCCGGGATTCACCCCTCCACTTT
CASSATRDSPLHF
>NA|TRBV19|TRBJ2-1|TRBD2
TGTGCCAGTAGTATTGGCGGGAGAATTGGGCTTGAGCAGTTCTTC
CASSIGGRIGLEQFF
>NA|TRBV9|TRBJ1-1|NA
TGTGCCAGCAGCTTCAGCGGGGGGCTGAGCACTGAAGCTTTCTTT
CASSFSGGLSTEAFF
>NA|TRBV6-5|TRBJ2-1|TRBD2
TGTGCCAGCAGTTTCTTAGCGGGAGAGGCGTTCTTC
CASSFLAGEAFF
>NA|TRBV6-6|TRBJ2-1|TRBD1
TGTGCCAGCAGGGTACAGGGGAACTACAATGAGCAGTTCTTC
CASRVQGNYNEQFF
>NA|TRBV28|TRBJ1-2|NA
TGTGCCAGCTGTTTTGCGGGGAACTATGGCTACACCTTC
CASCFAGNYGYTF
>NA|TRBV7-2|TRBJ1-3|NA
TGTGCCAGCAGCTTATGGCGGGTTCACTCTGGAAACACCATATATTTT
CASSLWRVHSGNTIYF
>NA|TRBV29-1|TRBJ2-1|TRBD2
TGCAGCGTTGATAGGGCTAGCGGGAGCTACAATGAGCAGTTCTTC
CSVDRASGSYNEQFF
>once|TRBV5-1|TRBJ2-6|NA
TGCGCCAGCGGGGCTTCAGGGTCTGGGGCCAACGTCCTGACTTTC
CASGASGSGANVLTF
>many|TRBV6-5|TRBJ2-7|NA
TGTGCCAGCAGTTATTTCGGCCTCAGGGGACATGAGCAGTACTTC
CASSYFGLRGHEQYF
>NA|TRBV6-1|TRBJ2-2|TRBD2
TGTGCCAGCAGTGAAGCGGGAGGGACCGGGGAGCTGTTTTTT
CASSEAGGTGELFF
>NA|TRBV7-8|TRBJ1-2|NA
TGTGCCAGCAGCTTAGGGGGGGACTATGGCTACACCTTC
CASSLGGDYGYTF
>NA|TRBV4-2|TRBJ2-1|NA
TGTGCCAGCAGCCAAGATTCTATACGGGGTGAGCAGTTCTTC
CASSQDSIRGEQFF
>NA|TRBV27|TRBJ2-3|NA
TGTGCCAGCAGTTTAGCGGCCGGGACACTCCAACGGAGCACAGATACGCAGTATTTT
CASSLAAGTLQRSTDTQYF
>NA|TRBV5-6|TRBJ1-1|NA
TGTGCCAGCAGCGTTCCCCTAAACACTGAAGCTTTCTTT
CASSVPLNTEAFF
>once|TRBV5-1|TRBJ2-7|TRBD2
TGCGCCAGCAGCTTGGCGGGACTAGCGGCCCCCCCCTCCTACGAGCAGTACTTC
CASSLAGLAAPPSYEQYF
>once|TRBV5-4|TRBJ2-1|TRBD2
TGTGCCAGCAGCTTGGGGTTGTCGGGAGGGGAGAATGAGCAGTTCTTC
CASSLGLSGGENEQFF